The next 15 T cell receptor beta chains were all read from a single sample in a study of blood T cell repertoires in COVID-19. Sequenced by immunoSEQ multiplex PCR; TCRdb stores in-frame clones only, minus some. The top ten hold approximately 2.4% of the sample, which has about 47,000 clones, about four fifths seen once. The specimen sequenced was peripheral blood. The receptors originated from a man over 45 with acute or convalescent COVID-19.

The chain uses TRBV28 and TRBJ2-1, with D possibly TRBD1 on 6 matching bases. The germline gives CDR1 MDHEN, CDR2 SYDVKM. CDR3 length: 15 amino acids. V shed 4 bases and J shed 6 bases, with 16 bases lying between them. CDR3 bases: TGTGCCAGCAGTTCCCTCTTTATAGGGGGCAATGAGCAGTTCTTC. It encodes CASSSLFIGGNEQFF.

The chain couples TRBV5-1 to TRBJ1-1; 10 bases map to TRBD1. Germline V gives CDR1 SGHRS, CDR2 YFSETQ. This CDR3 contains 14 residues. J gave up 5 bases and V 4 bases, and 5 bases lay outside the gene matches. CDR3 sequence (DNA): TGCGCCAGCAGCGCGGGACAGGGGACAACTGAAGCTTTCTTT. Translated, it gives CASSAGQGTTEAFF.

As to this clone: The junction shows a germline mismatch at one end, possibly a read error. CDR3 loop: CASSLEGPRANYGYTF. In DNA, the CDR3 is TGTGCTAGCAGCTTAGAGGGGCCCAGGGCTAACTATGGCTACACCTTC. The chain joins TRBV7-7 to TRBJ1-2; D is perhaps TRBD1 (5 bases). Germline lookup yields CDR1 SSHAT and CDR2 FNYEAQ (reference sequence). The CDR3 sequence is 16 residues long.

CDR3 residues: CASSNEDRGETQYF. Written as DNA, the CDR3 is TGTGCCAGCAGCAACGAGGACAGGGGGGAGACCCAGTACTTC. J is TRBJ2-5 and V is TRBV5-4; the match to TRBD1 covers 10 bases. The ends lost 4 bases at V and 5 bases at J; junction bases unmatched: 5. CDR3 length: 14 residues. Per the germline V gene, CDR1 is SGHNT and CDR2 is YYREEE (reference sequence).

The J gene is TRBJ2-1, the V gene TRBV24-1, with D possibly being TRBD1 (7 bases). The CDR3 is made up of 15 amino acids. Germline CDR1 reads KGHDR; CDR2 reads SFDVKD. Trimming cost V 4 bases and J 10 bases, with 19 bases left between them. CDR3 in DNA: TGTGCCACCAGTGACCCCGGCCGACCAGGGGGGGAGCAGTTCTTC. Protein product: CATSDPGRPGGEQFF.

The chain has TRBV29-1 and TRBJ2-1; 9 bases match TRBD2. The CDR3 length is 15 residues. In germline, CDR1 is SQVTM, CDR2 ANQGSEA. Trimming at V came to 7 bases and at J to 7 bases, leaving 14 bases not matched to a gene. Here the CDR3 reads CSAAVGSGSYNEQFF. CDR3 sequence (DNA): TGCAGCGCTGCGGTGGGTAGCGGGAGTTATAATGAGCAGTTCTTC.

This clone occurred once. The genes are TRBV23-1 and TRBJ1-3; TRBD1 matches 11 bases. TRBV23-1 belongs to the ORF category, with a function that is uncertain. V lost 3 bases, J lost 6 bases, and 4 bases stayed unmatched. CDR3 length equals 15 residues. The DNA for the CDR3 is TGCGCCAGCAGTCAGGACAGGGGGCTCGTAAACACCATATATTTT. Protein sequence: CASSQDRGLVNTIYF.

The chain links TRBV5-1 to TRBJ1-6, with D unclear. CDR3 length equals 14 residues. Germline V lookup: CDR1 SGHRS, CDR2 YFSETQ. V was clipped by 3 bases and J by 4 bases, with 8 bases between them. CDR3 sequence (DNA): TGCGCCAGCAGCTGGAGGGATTATAATTCACCCCTCCACTTT. Residues: CASSWRDYNSPLHF.

This chain uses TRBV5-1 with TRBJ2-1; a weak D match, TRBD1 (6 bases). Germline V lookup: CDR1 SGHRS, CDR2 YFSETQ. Trimming shortened V by 2 bases and J by 4 bases, and 13 bases separated the two germline ends. CDR3 length equals 15 residues. The CDR3 loop reads CASSFFPGEYNEQFF. Here the CDR3 DNA reads TGCGCCAGCAGCTTTTTTCCAGGGGAATACAATGAGCAGTTCTTC.

The V gene is TRBV28, the J gene TRBJ1-2; TRBD1 is a possible D gene (6 bases). CDR1 is MDHEN and CDR2 is SYDVKM in the germline V gene. This CDR3 region has 11 residues. Trimming shortened V by 6 bases and J by 5 bases, and 7 bases separated the two germline ends. As DNA, the CDR3 is TGTGCCAGCAGGACAGGATATGGCTACACCTTC. This translates into CASRTGYGYTF.

CDR3 loop: CASRKEGNPRETQYF. CDR3 in DNA: TGTGCCAGTCGTAAGGAGGGAAACCCCCGGGAGACCCAGTACTTC. This chain joins TRBV2 and TRBJ2-5; D perhaps matches TRBD2 (6 bases). Looked up from germline, CDR1 is SNHLY and CDR2 is FYNNEI. Trimming took 9 bases from V and 5 from J, leaving 22 bases between them. The CDR3 runs to 15 residues.

The gene calls are TRBV3-1 (or the pseudogene TRBV3-2) and TRBJ2-7; 7 bases agree with TRBD1. Germline lookup yields CDR1 LGHDT and CDR2 YNNKEL (reference sequence). The CDR3 is made up of 16 amino acids. The V segment lost 0 bases and the J segment 6 bases; nucleotides outside the gene matches: 11. This chain's CDR3 is CASSQDNTGARFEQYF. For the CDR3, the DNA is TGTGCCAGCAGCCAAGATAACACAGGGGCGCGCTTCGAGCAGTACTTC.

V and J are TRBV5-3 and TRBJ1-1, with 8 bases lining up with TRBD1. TRBV5-3 is assigned to the ORF class and has an uncertain function. The CDR3 is made up of 14 amino acids. Trimming took 4 bases from V and 1 from J; bases not matched to a gene: 3. The DNA for the CDR3 is TGTGCCAGAAGCATCGGACAGGGGAACACTGAAGCTTTCTTT. It codes for CARSIGQGNTEAFF.

This clone was observed a single time. The chain recombines TRBV2 with TRBJ1-6; a weak D match, TRBD1 (5 bases). CDR1 and CDR2 from the germline V gene are SNHLY and FYNNEI. This CDR3 is built from 15 residues. V lost 11 bases and J 1 base, leaving 15 bases between the germline ends. CDR3 amino acids: CAAGGEGSYNSPLHF. The CDR3 DNA reads TGTGCCGCCGGGGGGGAAGGATCCTATAATTCACCCCTCCACTTT.

This clone was observed a few times. The chain combines TRBV12-3 or TRBV12-4 with TRBJ2-7; D is unclear. This CDR3 spans 13 amino acids. V lost 0 bases and J 4 bases, leaving 7 bases between the germline ends. The CDR3 protein is CASSLANTYEQYF. The CDR3 DNA sequence: TGTGCCAGCAGTTTAGCGAACACATACGAGCAGTACTTC.